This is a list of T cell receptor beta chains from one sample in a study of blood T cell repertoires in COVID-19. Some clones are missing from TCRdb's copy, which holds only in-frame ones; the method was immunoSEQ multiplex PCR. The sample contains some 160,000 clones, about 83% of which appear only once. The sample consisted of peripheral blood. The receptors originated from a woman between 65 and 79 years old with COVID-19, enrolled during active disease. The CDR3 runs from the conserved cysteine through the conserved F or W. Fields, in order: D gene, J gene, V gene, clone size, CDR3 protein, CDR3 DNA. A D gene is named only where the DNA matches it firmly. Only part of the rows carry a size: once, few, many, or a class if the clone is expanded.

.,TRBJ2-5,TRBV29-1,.,CSVGGQQYQETQYF,TGCAGCGTTGGGGGGCAGCAGTACCAAGAGACCCAGTACTTC
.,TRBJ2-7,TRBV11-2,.,CASSLGTADYEQYF,TGTGCCAGCAGCTTAGGAACAGCCGACTACGAGCAGTACTTC
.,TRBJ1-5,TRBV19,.,CASSPRALPKPQHF,TGTGCCAGTAGTCCCAGGGCGTTGCCGAAGCCCCAGCATTTT
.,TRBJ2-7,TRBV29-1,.,CSVAGVGAGSTYEQYF,TGCAGCGTTGCGGGGGTAGGGGCAGGTTCAACCTACGAGCAGTACTTC
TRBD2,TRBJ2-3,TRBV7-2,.,CASSFTGGTPDTQYF,TGTGCCAGCAGCTTTACGGGGGGGACCCCAGATACGCAGTATTTT
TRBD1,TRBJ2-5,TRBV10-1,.,CASSGGQVQETQYF,TGCGCCAGCAGTGGGGGACAGGTCCAAGAGACCCAGTACTTC
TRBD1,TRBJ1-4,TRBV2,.,CASTEGQGGEKLFF,TGTGCCAGCACCGAGGGACAGGGTGGCGAAAAACTGTTTTTT
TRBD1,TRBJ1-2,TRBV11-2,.,CASSPTTGYSGYTF,TGTGCCAGCAGCCCAACGACAGGGTATAGTGGCTACACCTTC
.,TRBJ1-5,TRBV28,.,CASSLRQATQHF,TGTGCCAGCAGTTTAAGGCAGGCGACCCAGCATTTT
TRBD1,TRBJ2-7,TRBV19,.,CASSWQGAYEQYF,TGTGCCAGTAGTTGGCAGGGGGCATACGAGCAGTACTTC
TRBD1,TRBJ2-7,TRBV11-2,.,CASSRTLQDRTYEQYF,TGTGCCAGCAGCCGTACCCTCCAGGACAGGACCTACGAGCAGTACTTC
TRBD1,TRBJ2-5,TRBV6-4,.,CASSETGGGETQYF,TGTGCCAGCAGTGAAACAGGGGGCGGGGAGACCCAGTACTTC
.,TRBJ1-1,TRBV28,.,CASSLEGVSFF,TGTGCCAGCAGTTTAGAGGGGGTGTCTTTCTTT
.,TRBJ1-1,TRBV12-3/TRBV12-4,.,CASTTRDTEAFF,TGTGCCAGCACAACGAGGGACACTGAAGCTTTCTTT
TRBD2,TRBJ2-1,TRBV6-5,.,CASTRAGDFYNEQFF,TGTGCCAGCACCCGAGCGGGGGACTTCTACAATGAGCAGTTCTTC
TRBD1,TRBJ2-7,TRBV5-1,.,CASSLGWGQGRSYEQYF,TGCGCCAGCAGCTTGGGGTGGGGACAGGGCCGCTCCTACGAGCAGTACTTC
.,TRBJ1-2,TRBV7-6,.,CASSFGQSPNYGYTF,TGTGCCAGCAGCTTTGGGCAGAGTCCTAACTATGGCTACACCTTC
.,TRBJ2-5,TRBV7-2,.,CASSPLRGQETQYF,TGTGCCAGCAGCCCGCTTCGGGGCCAAGAGACCCAGTACTTC
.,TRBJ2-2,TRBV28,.,CASSFEGKNTGELFF,TGTGCCAGCAGTTTTGAGGGTAAGAACACCGGGGAGCTGTTTTTT
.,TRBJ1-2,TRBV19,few,CASSSGGFAGAGYGYTF,TGTGCCAGTAGTTCTGGCGGATTTGCGGGGGCGGGCTATGGCTACACCTTC
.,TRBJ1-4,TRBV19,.,CASSIRSSNEKLFF,TGTGCCAGTAGTATCCGGTCGTCTAATGAAAAACTGTTTTTT
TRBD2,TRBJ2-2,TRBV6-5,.,CASSRLAPKTGELFF,TGTGCCAGCAGCCGACTAGCGCCAAAGACGGGGGAGCTGTTTTTT
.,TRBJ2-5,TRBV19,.,CASSIGPTAGETQYF,TGTGCCAGTAGTATCGGCCCCACGGCGGGGGAGACCCAGTACTTC
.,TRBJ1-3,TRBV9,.,CASSEGYISGNTIYF,TGTGCCAGCAGCGAGGGGTACATCTCTGGAAACACCATATATTTT
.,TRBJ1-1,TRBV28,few,CASIPSGDITEAFF,TGTGCCAGCATCCCCTCCGGGGACATCACTGAAGCTTTCTTT
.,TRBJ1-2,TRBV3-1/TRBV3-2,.,CASSQLGAGGYTF,TGTGCCAGCAGCCAATTGGGGGCCGGTGGCTACACCTTC
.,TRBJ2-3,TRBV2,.,CASSPSFTDTQYF,TGTGCCAGCAGTCCTAGCTTTACAGATACGCAGTATTTT
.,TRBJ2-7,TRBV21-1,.,CASSPRVRSYEQYF,TGTGCCAGCAGCCCTCGGGTGCGTTCCTACGAGCAGTACTTC
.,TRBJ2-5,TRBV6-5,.,CASRSGGQETQYF,TGTGCCTCCAGGTCCGGGGGCCAAGAGACCCAGTACTTC
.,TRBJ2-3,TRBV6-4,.,CASSQTPQGISTDTQYF,TGTGCCAGCAGCCAAACGCCACAGGGTATTAGCACAGATACGCAGTATTTT
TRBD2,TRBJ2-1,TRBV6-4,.,CASSGRGGSYNEQFF,TGTGCCAGCAGTGGACGGGGGGGTTCCTACAATGAGCAGTTCTTC
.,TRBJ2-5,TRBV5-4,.,CASSRRRPLNLQETQYF,TGTGCCAGCAGCCGTAGGAGGCCCCTCAATTTACAAGAGACCCAGTACTTC
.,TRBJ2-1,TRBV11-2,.,CASSSDLEGFLRNEQFF,TGTGCCAGCAGCTCGGATCTTGAGGGTTTTTTGCGCAATGAGCAGTTCTTC
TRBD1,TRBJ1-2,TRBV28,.,CASRGHRDRGIYGYTF,TGTGCCAGCAGGGGCCACCGGGACAGGGGGATCTATGGCTACACCTTC
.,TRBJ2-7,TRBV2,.,CATTTEGGVGYEQYF,TGTGCCACTACAACGGAGGGCGGGGTAGGTTACGAGCAGTACTTC
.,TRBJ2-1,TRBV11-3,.,CASSLRGGTYNEQFF,TGTGCCAGCAGCTTACGAGGGGGAACCTACAATGAGCAGTTCTTC
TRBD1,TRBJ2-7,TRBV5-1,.,CASSLEDRGLNEQYF,TGCGCCAGCAGCTTGGAGGACAGGGGGCTAAACGAGCAGTACTTC
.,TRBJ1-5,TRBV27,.,CASKTTGILSNQPQHF,TGTGCCAGTAAAACTACCGGGATTCTTAGCAATCAGCCCCAGCATTTT
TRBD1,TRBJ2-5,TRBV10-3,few,CAIRPGTGQETQYF,TGTGCCATCAGACCAGGGACAGGCCAAGAGACCCAGTACTTC